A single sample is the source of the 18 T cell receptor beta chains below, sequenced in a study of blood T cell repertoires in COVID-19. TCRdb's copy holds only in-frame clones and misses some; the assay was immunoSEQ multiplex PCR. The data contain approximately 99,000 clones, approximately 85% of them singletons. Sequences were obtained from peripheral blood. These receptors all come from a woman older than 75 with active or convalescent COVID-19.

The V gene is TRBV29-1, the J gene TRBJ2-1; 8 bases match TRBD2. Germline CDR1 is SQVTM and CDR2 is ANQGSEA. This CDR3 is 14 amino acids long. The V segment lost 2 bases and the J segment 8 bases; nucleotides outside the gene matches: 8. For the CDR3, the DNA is TGCAGCGTTGAACTCCCGGGACTAGTTTATGAGCAGTTCTTC. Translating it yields CSVELPGLVYEQFF.

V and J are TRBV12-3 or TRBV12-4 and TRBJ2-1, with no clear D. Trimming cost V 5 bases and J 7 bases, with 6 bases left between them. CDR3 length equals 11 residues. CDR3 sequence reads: CASSIRNEQFF. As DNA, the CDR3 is TGTGCCAGCAGTATTCGGAATGAGCAGTTCTTC.

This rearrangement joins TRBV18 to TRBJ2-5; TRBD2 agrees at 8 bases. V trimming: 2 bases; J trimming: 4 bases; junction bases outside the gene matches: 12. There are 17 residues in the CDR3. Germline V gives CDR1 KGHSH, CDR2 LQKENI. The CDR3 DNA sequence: TGTGCCAGCTCACCAGTCGCTAGCGGGCCGGGAGTAGAGACCCAGTACTTC. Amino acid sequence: CASSPVASGPGVETQYF.

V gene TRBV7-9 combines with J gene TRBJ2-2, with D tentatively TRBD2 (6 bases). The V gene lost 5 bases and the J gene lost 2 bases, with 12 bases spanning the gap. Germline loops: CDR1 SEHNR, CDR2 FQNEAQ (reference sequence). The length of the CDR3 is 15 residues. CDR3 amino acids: CASSARDLNTGELFF. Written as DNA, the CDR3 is TGTGCCAGCAGCGCCCGGGACTTAAACACCGGGGAGCTGTTTTTT.

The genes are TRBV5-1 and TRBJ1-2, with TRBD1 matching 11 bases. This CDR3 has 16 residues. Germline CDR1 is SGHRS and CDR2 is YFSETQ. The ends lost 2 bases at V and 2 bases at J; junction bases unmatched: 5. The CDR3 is CASSFIGQGANYGYTF. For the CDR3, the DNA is TGCGCCAGCAGCTTTATTGGACAGGGGGCCAACTATGGCTACACCTTC.

This chain's CDR3 is CASSFAGAGETQYF. The CDR3 region has the DNA TGTGCCAGCAGTTTCGCGGGGGCTGGGGAGACCCAGTACTTC. This chain joins TRBV27 and TRBJ2-5, with D possibly matching TRBD2 (7 bases). Trimming shortened V by 3 bases and J by 5 bases, and 13 bases separated the two germline ends. The CDR3 has 14 amino acids. Germline-derived CDR1 and CDR2 are MNHEY and SMNVEV (reference sequence).

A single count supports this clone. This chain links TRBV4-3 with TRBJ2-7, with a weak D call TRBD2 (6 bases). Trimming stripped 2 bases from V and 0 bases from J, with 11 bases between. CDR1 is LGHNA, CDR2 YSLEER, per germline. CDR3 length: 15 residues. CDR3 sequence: CASSQRDSSSYEQYF. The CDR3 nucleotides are TGCGCCAGCAGCCAACGGGACTCGAGCTCCTACGAGCAGTACTTC.

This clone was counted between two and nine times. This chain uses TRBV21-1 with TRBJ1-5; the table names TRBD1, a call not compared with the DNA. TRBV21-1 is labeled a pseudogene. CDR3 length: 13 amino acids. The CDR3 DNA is TGTGCCAGCAGCTGGACAGGGAATCAGCCCCAGCATTTT. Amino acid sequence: CASSWTGNQPQHF.

The CDR3 DNA reads TGCGCCAGCAGCTTGGCCGGTAGCGGGAGCCCCAGCTCCTACGAGCAGTACTTC. Translated, it gives CASSLAGSGSPSSYEQYF. The chain is built from TRBV5-1 and TRBJ2-7; 9 bases agree with TRBD2. The CDR3 totals 18 residues. With 0 bases clipped from V and 0 bases from J, the junction kept 10 bases outside the gene matches. The germline V gene encodes CDR1 SGHRS and CDR2 YFSETQ.

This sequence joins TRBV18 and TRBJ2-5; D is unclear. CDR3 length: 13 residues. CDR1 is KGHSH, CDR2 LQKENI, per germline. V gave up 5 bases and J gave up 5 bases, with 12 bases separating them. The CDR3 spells CASSASRMETQYF. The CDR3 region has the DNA TGTGCCAGCTCAGCATCGCGGATGGAGACCCAGTACTTC.

The CDR3 DNA follows: TGTGCCAGCAGTGAGAGCAATGAGCAGTTCTTC. It codes for CASSESNEQFF. The chain has TRBV6-1 and TRBJ2-1, with D unclear. The ends were cut back, 3 bases at V and 6 bases at J, with 3 bases in the middle. Germline V lookup: CDR1 MNHNS, CDR2 SASEGT. The CDR3 has 11 residues.

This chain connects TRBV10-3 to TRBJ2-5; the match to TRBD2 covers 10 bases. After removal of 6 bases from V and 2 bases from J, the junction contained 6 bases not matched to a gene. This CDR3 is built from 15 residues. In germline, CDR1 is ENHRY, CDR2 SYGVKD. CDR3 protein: CAISSLAGYQETQYF. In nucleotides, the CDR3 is TGTGCCATCAGCTCACTAGCGGGGTATCAAGAGACCCAGTACTTC.

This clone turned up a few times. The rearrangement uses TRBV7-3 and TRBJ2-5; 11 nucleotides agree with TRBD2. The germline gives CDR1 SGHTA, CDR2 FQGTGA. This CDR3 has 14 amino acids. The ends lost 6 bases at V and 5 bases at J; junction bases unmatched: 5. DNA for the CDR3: TGTGCCAGCAGTCTAGCGGGAGGAGAGGAGACCCAGTACTTC. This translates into CASSLAGGEETQYF.

CDR3 bases: TGCGCCAGCAGCTCCCTAGGCCCTGACAGACCCATAGCCAAAAACATTCAGTACTTC. This encodes CASSSLGPDRPIAKNIQYF. The genes are TRBV4-1 and TRBJ2-4; D is perhaps TRBD1 (5 bases). This CDR3 region has 19 residues. CDR1 is MGHRA and CDR2 is YSYEKL in the germline V gene. The V end lost 5 bases, the J end lost 0 bases, and 23 bases lay between the germline ends.

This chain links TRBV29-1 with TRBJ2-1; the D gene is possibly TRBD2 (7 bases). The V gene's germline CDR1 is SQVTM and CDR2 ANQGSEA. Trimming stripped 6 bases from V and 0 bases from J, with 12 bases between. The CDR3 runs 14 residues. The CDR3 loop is CSVVGGASYNEQFF. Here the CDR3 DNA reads TGCAGCGTCGTAGGGGGGGCCTCCTACAATGAGCAGTTCTTC.

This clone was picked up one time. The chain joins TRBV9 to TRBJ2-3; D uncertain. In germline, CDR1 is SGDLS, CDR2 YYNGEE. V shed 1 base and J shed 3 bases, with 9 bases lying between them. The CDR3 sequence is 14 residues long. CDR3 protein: CASSVNVGTDTQYF. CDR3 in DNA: TGTGCCAGCAGCGTAAATGTCGGGACAGATACGCAGTATTTT.

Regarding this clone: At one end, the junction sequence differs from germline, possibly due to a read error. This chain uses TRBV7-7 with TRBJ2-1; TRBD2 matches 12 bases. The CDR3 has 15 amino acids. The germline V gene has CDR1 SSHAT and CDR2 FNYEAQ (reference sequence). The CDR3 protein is CASSLTSGGINEQFF. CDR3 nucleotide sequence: TGTGCTAGCAGCTTAACTAGCGGGGGGATTAATGAGCAGTTCTTC.

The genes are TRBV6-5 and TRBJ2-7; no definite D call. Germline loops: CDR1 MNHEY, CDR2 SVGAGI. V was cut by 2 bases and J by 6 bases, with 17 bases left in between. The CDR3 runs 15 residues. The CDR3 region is CASSYEVNQGREQYF. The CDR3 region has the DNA TGTGCCAGCAGTTACGAGGTGAACCAAGGTCGCGAGCAGTACTTC.